The clone carrying this T cell receptor beta chain was counted a few times. Generated by immunoSEQ multiplex PCR, the TCRdb table keeps only in-frame clones and is missing some. The sample consists of 230,000 or so clones, 86% of them appearing once. Categorization into cohorts depended on clinical history that participants reported. The germline V gene encodes CDR1 SGHVT and CDR2 SQSDAQ. Trimming cost V 3 bases and J 2 bases; bases outside gene matches: 4. The CDR3 contains 15 residues. This entry is derived from a study of blood T cell repertoires in COVID-19. For the study at large: Collection of acute and convalescent COVID-19 samples took place in the United States, Italy and Spain. Sample material is recorded as cDNA or gDNA derived from T cells, B-cell-depleted T cells, or PBMCs.

The chain couples TRBV7-4 to TRBJ1-2, with 9 bases fitting TRBD1. The sequence came from a woman in her thirties or forties with acute COVID-19. Material for sequencing was PBMCs or T cells enriched from blood (not recorded which). The CDR3 coding sequence is TGTGCCAGCAGCTTCGAAGACAGGGGGAACTATGGCTACACCTTC. This codes for CASSFEDRGNYGYTF.